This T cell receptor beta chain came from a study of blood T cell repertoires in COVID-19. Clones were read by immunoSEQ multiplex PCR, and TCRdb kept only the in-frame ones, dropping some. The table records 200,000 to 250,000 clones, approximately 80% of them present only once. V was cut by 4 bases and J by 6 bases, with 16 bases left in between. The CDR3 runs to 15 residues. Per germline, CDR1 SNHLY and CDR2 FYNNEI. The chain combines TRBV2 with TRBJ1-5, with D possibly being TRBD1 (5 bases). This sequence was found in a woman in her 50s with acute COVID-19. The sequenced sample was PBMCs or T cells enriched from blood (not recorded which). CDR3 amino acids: CASSVEGREAQPQHF. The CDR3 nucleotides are TGTGCCAGCAGTGTGGAGGGGAGGGAGGCTCAGCCCCAGCATTTT.